Shown below are 21 T cell receptor beta chains from a single sample sequenced in a study of technical replicates of blood from a few donors. Repertoires were generated with immunoSEQ multiplex PCR, while TCRdb's copy carries only in-frame clones and drops some. The sample carries about 54,000 clones, less than 95% recorded once. Sequenced input: T cells isolated from PBMCs. These TCRs come from a human donor in good health.

The chain couples TRBV5-1 to TRBJ2-7; 7 bases are shared with TRBD1. CDR1 SGHRS and CDR2 YFSETQ come from the germline V gene. CDR3 length: 15 amino acids. The V and J ends lost 2 bases and 2 bases, in that order; junction bases with no gene match: 7. The DNA for the CDR3 is TGCGCCAGCAGCTTCTTACAGGGGCCCCCCTACGAGCAGTACTTC. This gives the protein CASSFLQGPPYEQYF.

The J gene is TRBJ2-1, the V gene TRBV5-1; 13 bases line up with TRBD2. Germline assignment: CDR1 SGHRS and CDR2 YFSETQ. The V segment lost 4 bases and the J segment 8 bases; nucleotides outside the gene matches: 12. This CDR3 is 17 amino acids long. This CDR3 is CASSDRTSGSMSDEQFF. The CDR3 DNA sequence: TGCGCCAGCAGCGACCGGACTAGCGGGAGTATGTCGGATGAGCAGTTCTTC.

This clone was counted a single time. The chain couples TRBV29-1 to TRBJ1-1; no firm D call. CDR3 length: 10 residues. Germline values: CDR1 SQVTM, CDR2 ANQGSEA. Between the trimmed V and J ends, which lost 5 bases and 5 bases, there was a span of 6 bases. Written as DNA, the CDR3 is TGCAGCGTTTGGGCGACTGAAGCTTTCTTT. It encodes CSVWATEAFF.

The J gene is TRBJ2-7, the V gene TRBV18; D remains unclear. The ends were cut back, 1 base at V and 0 bases at J, with 10 bases in the middle. Germline values: CDR1 KGHSH, CDR2 LQKENI. This CDR3 region has 15 residues. The CDR3, as DNA: TGTGCCAGCTCACCACTCGGGTCCGGCTCCTACGAGCAGTACTTC. Translation gives CASSPLGSGSYEQYF. Combining the CDR3 with reference TRBV18 and TRBJ2-7 gives the whole variable domain NAGVMQNPRHLVRRRGQEARLRCSPMKGHSHVYWYRQLPEEGLKFMVYLQKENIIDESGMPKERFSAEFPKEGPSILRIQQVVRGDSAAYFCASSPLGSGSYEQYFGPGTRLTVT.

The chain is built from TRBV9 and TRBJ2-3; 7 bases are a match to TRBD2. The CDR3 runs 16 residues. V lost 4 bases, J lost 1 base, and 9 bases stayed unmatched. CDR1 SGDLS and CDR2 YYNGEE come from the germline V gene. DNA for the CDR3: TGTGCCAGCAGCCCGGTCGCCAGCGGGGGCACAGATACGCAGTATTTT. It codes for CASSPVASGGTDTQYF.

The chain combines TRBV28 with TRBJ2-1; possible D gene TRBD2, 6 bases. The CDR3 has 14 residues. Germline CDR1 and CDR2: MDHEN and SYDVKM. V was trimmed by 6 bases and J by 4 bases, leaving 13 bases between them. CDR3: CASSSGDTYNEQFF. The CDR3 DNA is TGTGCCAGCAGCTCGGGAGACACGTACAATGAGCAGTTCTTC.

The gene calls are TRBV7-9 and TRBJ1-2; 9 nucleotides align to TRBD1. V trimming: 1 base; J trimming: 6 bases; junction bases outside the gene matches: 3. The CDR3 has 14 amino acids. Germline values: CDR1 SEHNR, CDR2 FQNEAQ (reference sequence). The CDR3 DNA reads TGTGCCAGCAGCTTAGGGACAGGGGTGGATGGCTACACCTTC. It translates to CASSLGTGVDGYTF.

This chain uses TRBV7-6 with TRBJ2-7; a weak D match, TRBD2 (7 bases). Germline CDR1 is SGHVS and CDR2 is FNYEAQ. Trimming stripped 5 bases from V and 4 bases from J, with 18 bases between. The CDR3 sequence is 15 residues long. The DNA of the CDR3 is TGTGCCAGCAGCCCAGAGGAGGGGAGGGGGTACGAGCAGTACTTC. Encoded protein: CASSPEEGRGYEQYF.

CDR3 loop: CASSLEGARVAFF. The CDR3 bases are TGTGCCAGCAGCTTAGAGGGGGCGCGGGTTGCTTTCTTT. V gene TRBV5-4 combines with J gene TRBJ1-1; 7 bases agree with TRBD1. V lost 2 bases to trimming and J lost 11 bases; unmatched junction nucleotides: 9. Per germline, CDR1 SGHNT and CDR2 YYREEE (reference sequence). This CDR3 has 13 amino acids. Looking up the rest from reference TRBV5-4 and TRBJ1-1 gives the full variable domain: ETGVTQSPTHLIKTRGQQVTLRCSSQSGHNTVSWYQQALGQGPQFIFQYYREEENGRGNFPPRFSGLQFPNYSSELNVNALELDDSALYLCASSLEGARVAFFGQGTRLTVV.

The chain links TRBV7-9 to TRBJ2-3; a possible D gene is TRBD2 (5 bases). The CDR3 contains 14 residues. V was pared by 5 bases and J by 1 base, with 10 bases between. Germline values: CDR1 SEHNR, CDR2 FQNEAQ (reference sequence). This CDR3 reads CASSRSGRTDTQYF. CDR3 DNA: TGTGCCAGCAGCAGGAGCGGACGCACAGATACGCAGTATTTT.

V is TRBV9 and J is TRBJ1-3, with D perhaps TRBD1 (6 bases). The V gene's germline CDR1 is SGDLS and CDR2 YYNGEE. CDR3 length: 14 amino acids. Deletions cut 4 bases from V and 5 bases from J, with 13 bases between. The CDR3 here is CASSWGQGRNTIYF. The CDR3 region has the DNA TGTGCCAGCAGCTGGGGGCAGGGCCGAAACACCATATATTTT.

CDR3 amino acids: CASSLVTSGMRYEQYF. Here the CDR3 DNA reads TGTGCCAGCAGCTTAGTTACTAGCGGGATGCGGTACGAGCAGTACTTC. The V and J genes are TRBV11-2 and TRBJ2-7, with TRBD2 identical over 10 bases. The CDR3 runs to 16 residues. The germline gives CDR1 SGHAT, CDR2 FQNNGV. The J segment lost 4 bases and the V segment lost 1 base, leaving 7 bases of the junction unmatched.

The genes are TRBV7-8 and TRBJ1-1, with D unresolved. Trimming stripped 5 bases from V and 1 base from J, with 11 bases between. Germline V gene lookup returns CDR1 SGHVS and CDR2 FQNEAQ. The CDR3 has 14 residues. The CDR3 DNA reads as TGTGCCAGCAGCCCCAACTCTCCGAACACTGAAGCTTTCTTT. Residues: CASSPNSPNTEAFF.

On this clone itself: Different DNA sequences within this sample yield the same CDR3. J is TRBJ2-7 and V is TRBV5-1; 8 bases fit TRBD2. Per the germline V gene, CDR1 is SGHRS and CDR2 is YFSETQ. The CDR3 is made up of 15 amino acids. Trimming removed 4 bases from V and 3 bases from J; junction bases left unmatched: 9. The CDR3 loop reads CASSLPGLGGYEQYF. The CDR3 DNA follows: TGCGCCAGCAGCCTGCCGGGACTAGGGGGCTACGAGCAGTACTTC.

CDR3 sequence reads: CASSYLAGGVTDTQYF. The DNA for the CDR3 is TGTGCCAGCAGTTACTTAGCGGGGGGGGTCACAGATACGCAGTATTTT. The genes are TRBV9 and TRBJ2-3; 11 nucleotides align to TRBD2. J lost 2 bases, V lost 5 bases, and 7 bases had no gene match. Per germline, CDR1 SGDLS and CDR2 YYNGEE. CDR3 length equals 16 residues.

The chain couples TRBV7-3 to TRBJ2-6; no clear D gene. Trimming shortened V by 3 bases and J by 0 bases, and 24 bases separated the two germline ends. Germline V gives CDR1 SGHTA, CDR2 FQGTGA. This CDR3 is built from 21 residues. CDR3: CASSFSLPSRGMDSGANVLTF. The CDR3 DNA is TGTGCCAGCAGCTTCTCTCTACCTTCCAGAGGTATGGACTCTGGGGCCAACGTCCTGACTTTC.

The chain is built from TRBV5-1 and TRBJ2-7, with 8 bases aligning to TRBD2. Germline CDR1 SGHRS, CDR2 YFSETQ. CDR3 length equals 13 residues. J lost 5 bases, V lost 0 bases, and 1 base had no gene match. This chain's CDR3 is CASSLAGGNEQYF. In nucleotides, the CDR3 is TGCGCCAGCAGCTTGGCGGGAGGGAACGAGCAGTACTTC.

The V call is TRBV5-1, the J call TRBJ1-5, with no clear D. Trimming shortened V by 0 bases and J by 5 bases, and 6 bases separated the two germline ends. This CDR3 is built from 13 residues. Looked up from germline, CDR1 is SGHRS and CDR2 is YFSETQ. Here the CDR3 DNA reads TGCGCCAGCAGCTTGGACAGAGATCAGCCCCAGCATTTT. This gives the protein CASSLDRDQPQHF.

The rearrangement uses TRBV29-1 and TRBJ2-3; D ambiguous. Trimming shortened V by 3 bases and J by 3 bases, and 10 bases separated the two germline ends. Germline CDR1 SQVTM, CDR2 ANQGSEA. The CDR3 totals 13 residues. In DNA, the CDR3 is TGCAGCGTTGAGAGTCGGTTTACAGATACGCAGTATTTT. Its protein is CSVESRFTDTQYF.

This clone occurred once. This chain uses TRBV20-1 with TRBJ1-1; D not certain. The CDR3 contains 11 residues. CDR1 and CDR2 (germline): DFQATT, SNEGSKA (reference sequence). The V end lost 3 bases, the J end lost 0 bases, and 2 bases lay between the germline ends. The CDR3 region is CSASLNTEAFF. The CDR3 DNA reads TGCAGTGCTAGCTTGAACACTGAAGCTTTCTTT.

The rearrangement links TRBV7-2 to TRBJ1-3; TRBD1 aligns across 7 bases. The CDR3 has 14 amino acids. Germline assignment: CDR1 SGHTA and CDR2 FQGNSA. The V and J ends lost 4 bases and 2 bases, in that order; junction bases with no gene match: 2. CDR3 sequence: CASSSGQPGNTIYF. For the CDR3, the DNA is TGTGCCAGCAGCTCGGGACAGCCTGGAAACACCATATATTTT.